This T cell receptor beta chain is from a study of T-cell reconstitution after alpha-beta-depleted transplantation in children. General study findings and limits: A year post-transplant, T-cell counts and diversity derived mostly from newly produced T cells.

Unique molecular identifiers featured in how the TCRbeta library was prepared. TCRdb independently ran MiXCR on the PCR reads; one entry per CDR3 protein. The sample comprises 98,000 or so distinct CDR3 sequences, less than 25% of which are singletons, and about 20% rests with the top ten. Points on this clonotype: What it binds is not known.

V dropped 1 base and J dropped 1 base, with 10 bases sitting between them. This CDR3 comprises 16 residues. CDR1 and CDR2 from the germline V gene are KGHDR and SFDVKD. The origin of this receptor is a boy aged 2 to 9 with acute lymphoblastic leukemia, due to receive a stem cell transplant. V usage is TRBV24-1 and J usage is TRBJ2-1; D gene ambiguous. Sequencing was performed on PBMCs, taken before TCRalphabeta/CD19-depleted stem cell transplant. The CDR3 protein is CATSDLAPLSYNEQFF. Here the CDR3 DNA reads TGTGCCACCAGTGATTTAGCCCCTCTGTCCTACAATGAGCAGTTCTTC.